Presented here are 20 T cell receptor beta chains from one specimen sequenced in a study of T cell responses to AZD1222 COVID-19 vaccine. Repertoires were generated with immunoSEQ multiplex PCR, while TCRdb's copy carries only in-frame clones and drops some. In the table there are about 57,000 clones, roughly 86% of which are singletons. The sequencing here drew on peripheral blood, taken on day 0 of AZD1222 vaccination. Every receptor here comes from an adult in good health.

CDR3 sequence: CASTFSTDTQYF. As DNA, the CDR3 is TGTGCCAGCACCTTTAGCACAGATACGCAGTATTTT. The chain uses TRBV7-2 and TRBJ2-3; D not resolved. The germline V gene has CDR1 SGHTA and CDR2 FQGNSA. Trimming took off 7 bases at V and 0 bases at J, with 5 bases between the two ends. The CDR3 length is 12 residues.

The chain recombines TRBV11-2 with TRBJ1-3; tentatively, D is TRBD1 (5 bases). Germline values: CDR1 SGHAT, CDR2 FQNNGV. This CDR3 is 17 amino acids long. V dropped 6 bases and J dropped 1 base, with 19 bases sitting between them. The CDR3 protein is CASSSLDQGGSGNTIYF. CDR3 nucleotides: TGTGCCAGCAGTTCCTTAGACCAGGGAGGATCTGGAAACACCATATATTTT.

This chain joins TRBV7-9 and TRBJ1-1; tentative D call: TRBD1 (5 bases). The germline V gene has CDR1 SEHNR and CDR2 FQNEAQ (reference sequence). The CDR3 consists of 13 residues. V lost 5 bases and J lost 1, with 8 bases in between. CDR3: CASSRGANTEAFF. The DNA of the CDR3 is TGTGCCAGCAGCCGTGGGGCGAACACTGAAGCTTTCTTT.

In its sample, this clone was seen once. This chain links TRBV7-2 with TRBJ2-7; D possibly uses TRBD1 or TRBD2 (5 bases each). The V gene's germline CDR1 is SGHTA and CDR2 FQGNSA. Trimming stripped 2 bases from V and 2 bases from J, with 16 bases between. The CDR3 is made up of 16 amino acids. The CDR3 DNA sequence: TGTGCCAGCAGCTTATACGGGACCGAACTGGCCTACGAGCAGTACTTC. This codes for CASSLYGTELAYEQYF.

The chain joins TRBV4-2 to TRBJ1-2; D gene ambiguous. The CDR3 sequence is 16 residues long. Trimming removed 0 bases from V and 8 bases from J, with 19 bases in between. Germline CDR1 is LGHNA and CDR2 is YNFKEQ. Written as DNA, the CDR3 is TGTGCCAGCAGCCAAGACCGAATAGACCATGGACCAGGCTACACCTTC. This codes for CASSQDRIDHGPGYTF.

For this clone: The identical CDR3 is also encoded by other nucleotide sequences in the sample. The chain couples TRBV9 to TRBJ2-1, with TRBD1 matching 7 bases. J gave up 4 bases and V 5 bases, and 9 bases lay outside the gene matches. The CDR3 contains 15 residues. Germline V gene lookup returns CDR1 SGDLS and CDR2 YYNGEE. CDR3 amino acids: CASSPPTGLYNEQFF. The DNA for the CDR3 is TGTGCCAGCAGTCCCCCGACAGGGCTTTACAATGAGCAGTTCTTC.

This rearrangement joins TRBV18 to TRBJ2-7, with TRBD2 matching over 9 bases. CDR3 length: 14 amino acids. Germline assignment: CDR1 KGHSH and CDR2 LQKENI. The J segment lost 0 bases and the V segment lost 6 bases, leaving 3 bases of the junction unmatched. The CDR3 DNA follows: TGTGCCAGCTCTCCGACTAGCGGCTCCTACGAGCAGTACTTC. This gives the protein CASSPTSGSYEQYF.

The V gene is TRBV5-4, the J gene TRBJ2-7, with D hard to call. CDR1 is SGHNT and CDR2 is YYREEE in the germline V gene (reference sequence). Trimming took 3 bases from V and 7 from J, leaving 8 bases between them. This CDR3 has 11 amino acids. The CDR3, as DNA: TGTGCCAGCAGCTCGTACCGGGAGCAGTACTTC. The encoded protein is CASSSYREQYF.

CDR3 DNA sequence: TGTGCCAGCAGCCTGACTAGCGGGAGCTACGAGCAGTACTTC. Protein sequence: CASSLTSGSYEQYF. The V and J genes are TRBV11-3 and TRBJ2-7, with 12 bases that match TRBD2. This CDR3 has 14 residues. Germline lookup yields CDR1 SGHNT and CDR2 YENEEA. J gave up 3 bases and V 5 bases, and 2 bases lay outside the gene matches.

This clone came up once. The chain links TRBV7-8 to TRBJ1-4, with 7 bases fitting TRBD1. This CDR3 comprises 14 residues. CDR1 SGHVS and CDR2 FQNEAQ come from the germline V gene. J was trimmed by 7 bases and V by 4 bases; bases with no gene match: 6. CDR3 amino acids: CASSSNRGGEKLFF. As DNA, the CDR3 is TGTGCCAGCAGCTCAAACAGGGGAGGTGAAAAACTGTTTTTT. The variable domain in full, with the rest retrieved from reference TRBV7-8 and TRBJ1-4, is GAGVSQSPRYKVAKRGQDVALRCDPISGHVSLFWYQQALGQGPEFLTYFQNEAQLDKSGLPSDRFFAERPEGSVSTLKIQRTQQEDSAVYLCASSSNRGGEKLFFGSGTQLSVL.

The chain is built from TRBV7-9 and TRBJ2-7; 7 nucleotides agree with TRBD2. The CDR3 is 17 amino acids. Trimming at V came to 5 bases and at J to 3 bases, leaving 16 bases not matched to a gene. CDR1 and CDR2 from the germline V gene are SEHNR and FQNEAQ (reference sequence). As DNA, the CDR3 is TGTGCCAGCAGCAGACCCCATGGGGATAGGGACTACTACGAGCAGTACTTC. It yields the protein CASSRPHGDRDYYEQYF.

The chain links TRBV28 to TRBJ1-4; weak D call: TRBD1 (5 bases). Trimming left V 6 bases short and J 1 base short, with 15 bases between. CDR1 and CDR2 from the germline V gene are MDHEN and SYDVKM. The CDR3 runs to 16 residues. This CDR3 reads CASSPGGGVTNEKLFF. The CDR3 DNA reads as TGTGCCAGCAGCCCCGGTGGGGGGGTAACTAATGAAAAACTGTTTTTT.

The chain is built from TRBV6-5 and TRBJ2-7; TRBD2 is a possible D gene (6 bases). V lost 2 bases and J 3 bases, leaving 17 bases between the germline ends. The germline V gene has CDR1 MNHEY and CDR2 SVGAGI. The CDR3 loop spans 16 amino acids. The CDR3 loop is CASSYHGGSFGYEQYF. The CDR3 DNA is TGTGCCAGCAGTTACCACGGAGGGTCTTTCGGCTACGAGCAGTACTTC.

The table lists this clone with a few counts. This sequence joins TRBV5-1 and TRBJ1-1; D call uncertain. The ends were cut back, 0 bases at V and 1 base at J, with 10 bases in the middle. Germline V gene lookup returns CDR1 SGHRS and CDR2 YFSETQ. The CDR3 contains 15 residues. CDR3 DNA sequence: TGCGCCAGCAGCTTGGGTATAACGTCGAACACTGAAGCTTTCTTT. This encodes CASSLGITSNTEAFF.

This clone was counted a few times. The CDR3 region is CASSPTGTGAYEQYF. DNA for the CDR3: TGTGCCAGCAGCCCCACCGGGACAGGGGCATACGAGCAGTACTTC. The chain combines TRBV9 with TRBJ2-7; 10 bases align to TRBD1. V gave up 4 bases and J gave up 4 bases; unmatched junction bases: 8. The CDR3 is 15 amino acids. The germline CDR1 and CDR2 sequences are SGDLS and YYNGEE.

DNA of the CDR3: TGCGCCAGCAGCCGCGACAGGGGACACCACGAGCAGTACTTC. This translates into CASSRDRGHHEQYF. This chain connects TRBV4-1 to TRBJ2-7, with 8 bases that match TRBD1. With V trimmed by 4 bases and J by 5 bases, 7 bases remained unmatched. Looked up from germline, CDR1 is MGHRA and CDR2 is YSYEKL. The CDR3 spans 14 residues.

This clone was seen once. The gene calls are TRBV4-3 and TRBJ2-7; possibly TRBD1 or TRBD2 for D (5 bases each). The V gene's germline CDR1 is LGHNA and CDR2 YSLEER. Trimming removed 1 base from V and 2 bases from J, with 18 bases in between. CDR3 length: 17 residues. The CDR3 here is CASSQGVVRGPAYEQYF. The DNA of the CDR3 is TGCGCCAGCAGCCAAGGTGTCGTAAGGGGACCTGCCTACGAGCAGTACTTC.

This clone was detected only a few times. V gene TRBV7-2 combines with J gene TRBJ2-2; D is unresolved. CDR1 is SGHTA, CDR2 FQGNSA, per germline. The CDR3 consists of 16 residues. Trimming cost V 5 bases and J 0 bases, with 13 bases left between them. The CDR3 DNA reads TGTGCCAGCAGCACACGCTACGGCCCGAACACCGGGGAGCTGTTTTTT. The encoded protein is CASSTRYGPNTGELFF.

V is TRBV29-1 and J is TRBJ1-2; D perhaps matches TRBD1 (5 bases). CDR1 and CDR2 (germline): SQVTM, ANQGSEA. CDR3 length equals 11 residues. V gave up 3 bases and J gave up 4 bases, with 6 bases separating them. CDR3 loop: CSVDDSYGYTF. For the CDR3, the DNA is TGCAGCGTTGATGACAGCTATGGCTACACCTTC.

This chain joins TRBV14 and TRBJ2-1, with D perhaps TRBD1 (6 bases). The CDR3 has 13 amino acids. Deletions cut 4 bases from V and 15 bases from J, with 19 bases between. The germline V gene has CDR1 SGHDN and CDR2 FVKESK. CDR3 DNA sequence: TGTGCCAGCAGCCCTTCTACGACAGGCCCGGGGTTCTTC. It yields the protein CASSPSTTGPGFF.